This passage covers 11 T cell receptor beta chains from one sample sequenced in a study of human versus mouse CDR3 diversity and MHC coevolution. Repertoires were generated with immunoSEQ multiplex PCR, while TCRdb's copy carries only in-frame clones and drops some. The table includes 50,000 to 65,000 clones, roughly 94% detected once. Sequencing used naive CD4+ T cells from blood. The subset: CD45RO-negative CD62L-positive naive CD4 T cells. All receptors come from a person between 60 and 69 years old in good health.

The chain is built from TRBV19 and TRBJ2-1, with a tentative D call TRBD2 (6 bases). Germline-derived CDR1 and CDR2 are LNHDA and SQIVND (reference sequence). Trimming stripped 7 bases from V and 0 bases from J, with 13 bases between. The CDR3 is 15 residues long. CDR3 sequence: CASTTSLLSYNEQFF. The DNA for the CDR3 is TGTGCCAGTACCACTAGCCTCCTCTCCTACAATGAGCAGTTCTTC.

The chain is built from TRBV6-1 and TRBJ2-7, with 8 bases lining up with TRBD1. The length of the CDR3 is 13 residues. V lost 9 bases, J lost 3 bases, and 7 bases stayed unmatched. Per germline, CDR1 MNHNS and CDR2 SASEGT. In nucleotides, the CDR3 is TGTGCCAGTTCCGGGACAGGCCGCTACGAGCAGTACTTC. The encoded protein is CASSGTGRYEQYF.

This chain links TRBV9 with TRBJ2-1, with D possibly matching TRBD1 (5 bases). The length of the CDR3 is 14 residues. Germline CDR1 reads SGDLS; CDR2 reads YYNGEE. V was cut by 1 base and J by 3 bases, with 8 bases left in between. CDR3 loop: CASSVQQDYNEQFF. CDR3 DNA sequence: TGTGCCAGCAGCGTACAACAGGACTACAATGAGCAGTTCTTC.

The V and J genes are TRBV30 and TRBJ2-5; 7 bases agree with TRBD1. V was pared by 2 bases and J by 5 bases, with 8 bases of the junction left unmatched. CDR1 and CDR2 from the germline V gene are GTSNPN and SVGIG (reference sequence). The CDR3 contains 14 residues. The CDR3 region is CAWSRDRTSETQYF. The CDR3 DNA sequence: TGTGCCTGGAGTAGGGACAGAACTTCGGAGACCCAGTACTTC. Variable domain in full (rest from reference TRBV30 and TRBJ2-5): SQTIHQWPATLVQPVGSPLSLECTVEGTSNPNLYWYRQAAGRGLQLLFYSVGIGQISSEVPQNLSASRPQDRQFILSSKKLLLSDSGFYLCAWSRDRTSETQYFGPGTRLLVL.

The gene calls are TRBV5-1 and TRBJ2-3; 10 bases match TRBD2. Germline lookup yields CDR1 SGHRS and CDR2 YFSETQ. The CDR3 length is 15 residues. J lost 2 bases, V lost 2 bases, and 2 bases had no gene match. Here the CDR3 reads CASSLLAGLTDTQYF. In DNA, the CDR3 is TGCGCCAGCAGCTTACTAGCGGGACTCACAGATACGCAGTATTTT. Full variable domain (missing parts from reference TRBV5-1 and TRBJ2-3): KAGVTQTPRYLIKTRGQQVTLSCSPISGHRSVSWYQQTPGQGLQFLFEYFSETQRNKGNFPGRFSGRQFSNSRSEMNVSTLELGDSALYLCASSLLAGLTDTQYFGPGTRLTVL.

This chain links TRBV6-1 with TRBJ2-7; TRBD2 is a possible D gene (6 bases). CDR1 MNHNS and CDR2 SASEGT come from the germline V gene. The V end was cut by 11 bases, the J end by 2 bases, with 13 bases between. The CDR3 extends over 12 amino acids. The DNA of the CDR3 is TGTGCCGGGGGGACGCTTCCCTACGAGCAGTACTTC. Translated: CAGGTLPYEQYF.

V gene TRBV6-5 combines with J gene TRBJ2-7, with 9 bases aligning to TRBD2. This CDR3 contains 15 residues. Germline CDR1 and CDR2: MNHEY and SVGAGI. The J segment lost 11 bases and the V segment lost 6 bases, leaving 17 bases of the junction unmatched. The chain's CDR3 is CASSYRLADLREEYF. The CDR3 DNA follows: TGTGCCAGCAGCTATCGACTAGCGGACCTACGAGAGGAGTACTTC.

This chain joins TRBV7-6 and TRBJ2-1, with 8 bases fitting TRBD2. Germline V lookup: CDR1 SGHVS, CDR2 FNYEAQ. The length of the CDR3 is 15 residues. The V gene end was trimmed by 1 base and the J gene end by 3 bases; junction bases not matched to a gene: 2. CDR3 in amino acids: CASSLGLANYNEQFF. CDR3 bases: TGTGCCAGCAGCTTAGGACTAGCGAACTACAATGAGCAGTTCTTC.

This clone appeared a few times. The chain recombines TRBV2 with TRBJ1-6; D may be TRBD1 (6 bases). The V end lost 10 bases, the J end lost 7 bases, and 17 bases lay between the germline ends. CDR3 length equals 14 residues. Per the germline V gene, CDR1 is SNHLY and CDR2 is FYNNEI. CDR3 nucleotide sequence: TGTGCCACCACGGGGGGCAGGCTAAATTCACCCCTCCACTTT. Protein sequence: CATTGGRLNSPLHF.

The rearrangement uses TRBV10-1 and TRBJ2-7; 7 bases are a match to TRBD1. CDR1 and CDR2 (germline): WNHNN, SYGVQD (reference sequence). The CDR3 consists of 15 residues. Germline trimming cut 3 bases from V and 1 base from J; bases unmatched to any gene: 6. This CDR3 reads CASSDRQGLSYEQYF. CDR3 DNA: TGCGCCAGCAGTGACCGACAGGGCCTTTCCTACGAGCAGTACTTC.

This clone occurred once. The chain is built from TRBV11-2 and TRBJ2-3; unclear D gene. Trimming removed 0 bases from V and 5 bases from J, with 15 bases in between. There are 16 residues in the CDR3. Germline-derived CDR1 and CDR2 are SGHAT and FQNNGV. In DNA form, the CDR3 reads TGTGCCAGCAGCTTAGATAGGCAGGTGGGTGGAGATACGCAGTATTTT. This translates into CASSLDRQVGGDTQYF. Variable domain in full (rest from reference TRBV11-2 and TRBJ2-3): EAGVAQSPRYKIIEKRQSVAFWCNPISGHATLYWYQQILGQGPKLLIQFQNNGVVDDSQLPKDRFSAERLKGVDSTLKIQPAKLEDSAVYLCASSLDRQVGGDTQYFGPGTRLTVL.